The 4 T cell receptor beta chains reported below all come from one sample, sequenced in a study of OX40 agonist ivuxolimab in advanced cancers. The table came from immunoSEQ multiplex PCR; TCRdb's copy has only in-frame clones and leaves some out. Counted here are fewer than 55,000 clones, around 80% occurring once; the ten biggest clones make up approximately 22%. The source was CD4+ or CD8+ T cells sorted from blood, collected in a trial of the OX40 agonist ivuxolimab. These TCRs come from an adult with an advanced solid tumor such as melanoma, head and neck, liver or kidney cancer.

The chain joins TRBV9 to TRBJ2-3, with D possibly being TRBD2 (5 bases). Trimming shortened V by 3 bases and J by 4 bases, and 12 bases separated the two germline ends. This CDR3 has 14 residues. The germline V gene has CDR1 SGDLS and CDR2 YYNGEE. The CDR3 is CASSDHGVADTQYF. For the CDR3, the DNA is TGTGCCAGCAGCGACCACGGGGTTGCAGATACGCAGTATTTT. Full variable domain (rest looked up from reference TRBV9 and TRBJ2-3): DSGVTQTPKHLITATGQRVTLRCSPRSGDLSVYWYQQSLDQGLQFLIQYYNGEERAKGNILERFSAQQFPDLHSELNLSSLELGDSALYFCASSDHGVADTQYFGPGTRLTVL.

With respect to this clone: The junction shows a germline mismatch at one end, possibly a read error. This sequence joins TRBV28 and TRBJ1-3; 8 nucleotides agree with TRBD1. The CDR3 loop spans 13 amino acids. From germline, CDR1 is MDHEN and CDR2 SYDVKM. The CDR3 DNA follows: TGTGCCAGCAGTTCCGACCCCGGACAGGGCAAGGGGTTT. Its protein product is CASSSDPGQGKGF.

This clone was counted once. V usage is TRBV6-5 and J usage is TRBJ2-1; D possibly matches TRBD1 or TRBD2 (6 bases each). The CDR3 consists of 14 residues. Germline CDR1 MNHEY, CDR2 SVGAGI. Trimming pared 2 bases from V and 3 bases from J, leaving 8 bases between. In DNA, the CDR3 is TGTGCCAGCAGTTACGGAGGGGGCTACAATGAGCAGTTCTTC. This gives the protein CASSYGGGYNEQFF.

The V and J genes are TRBV7-9 and TRBJ1-1; possible D gene TRBD1, 6 bases. The CDR3 sequence is 16 residues long. Germline V gene lookup returns CDR1 SEHNR and CDR2 FQNEAQ (reference sequence). Trimming took off 0 bases at V and 5 bases at J, with 16 bases between the two ends. The CDR3 spells CASSLADSGARTEAFF. The CDR3 DNA follows: TGTGCCAGCAGCTTAGCCGACTCGGGGGCGAGGACTGAAGCTTTCTTT.